These 31 T cell receptor beta chains came from one sample sequenced in a study of T cell changes during pregnancy in multiple sclerosis (dated by TCRdb to between 2018 and 2021). Library prep was done by the immunoSEQ multiplex PCR assay. The clones in this table, taken by TCRdb from immuneACCESS, are in-frame only. Not every clone is retained; where verified, under half of the shortfall comes from an unresolved V gene, and the cause of the rest is unknown. This sample is represented by 78,000 or so clones; around 90% of them were singletons. The ten largest clones represent 0.43% of the sample. Source: CD4+ T cells from peripheral blood mononuclear cells, taken before pregnancy. Receptors were obtained from a female donor with multiple sclerosis, enrolled in a pregnancy study.

The V gene is TRBV30, the J gene TRBJ2-5; 10 bases line up with TRBD2. The germline V gene encodes CDR1 GTSNPN and CDR2 SVGIG (reference sequence). J lost 7 bases, V lost 1 base, and 9 bases had no gene match. The CDR3 length is 15 residues. The CDR3 bases are TGTGCCTGGAGTGGGATCCAGCGGGGGGGGGCGACCCAGTACTTC. It encodes CAWSGIQRGGATQYF. The variable domain in full, completed from reference TRBV30 and TRBJ2-5, reads SQTIHQWPATLVQPVGSPLSLECTVEGTSNPNLYWYRQAAGRGLQLLFYSVGIGQISSEVPQNLSASRPQDRQFILSSKKLLLSDSGFYLCAWSGIQRGGATQYFGPGTRLLVL.

The gene calls are TRBV9 and TRBJ1-2; no firm D call. The CDR3 has 14 residues. Per the germline V gene, CDR1 is SGDLS and CDR2 is YYNGEE. Trimming pared 0 bases from V and 4 bases from J, leaving 10 bases between. The CDR3 here is CASSVGGGFYGYTF. The CDR3 bases are TGTGCCAGCAGCGTAGGGGGAGGGTTCTATGGCTACACCTTC.

V usage is TRBV7-9 and J usage is TRBJ2-3; 7 positions match TRBD1. This CDR3 is 15 amino acids long. J was trimmed by 2 bases and V by 5 bases; bases with no gene match: 7. CDR1 and CDR2 (germline): SEHNR, FQNEAQ (reference sequence). CDR3 sequence (DNA): TGTGCCAGCAGCACGACAGGGATAAACACAGATACGCAGTATTTT. This encodes CASSTTGINTDTQYF.

This chain uses TRBV19 with TRBJ2-2; D might be TRBD2 (5 bases). From germline, CDR1 is LNHDA and CDR2 SQIVND (reference sequence). V gave up 2 bases and J gave up 7 bases, with 8 bases separating them. The CDR3 sequence is 13 residues long. The CDR3 DNA is TGTGCCAGTAGTATAAGTAGCGTCGGGGAGCTGTTTTTT. This encodes CASSISSVGELFF.

The chain uses TRBV18 and TRBJ1-5; a weak D match, TRBD1 (5 bases). The length of the CDR3 is 14 residues. Germline V gene sequence: CDR1 KGHSH, CDR2 LQKENI. Trimming cost V 4 bases and J 5 bases, with 12 bases left between them. The CDR3 spells CASSLQGMDQPQHF. CDR3 bases: TGTGCCAGCTCACTTCAGGGAATGGATCAGCCCCAGCATTTT.

The chain has TRBV6-1 and TRBJ2-6, with D hard to call. CDR1 and CDR2 from the germline V gene are MNHNS and SASEGT. The CDR3 is made up of 15 amino acids. Trimming took 7 bases from V and 1 from J, leaving 11 bases between them. CDR3 in DNA: TGTGCCAGCACTCTCCTAACGTCTGGGGCCAACGTCCTGACTTTC. Its translation: CASTLLTSGANVLTF.

The chain combines TRBV30 with TRBJ2-7; 12 nucleotides agree with TRBD2. From germline, CDR1 is GTSNPN and CDR2 SVGIG (reference sequence). The CDR3 loop spans 16 amino acids. The junction had 9 bases not matched to a gene; V was cut back by 0 bases and J by 6 bases. The CDR3 is CAWSVRETSGRFEQYF. The CDR3 DNA sequence: TGTGCCTGGAGTGTAAGAGAGACTAGCGGGAGATTCGAGCAGTACTTC.

This chain uses TRBV7-8 with TRBJ1-1; tentatively, D is TRBD1 (5 bases). CDR1 and CDR2 from the germline V gene are SGHVS and FQNEAQ. Trimming shortened V by 6 bases and J by 5 bases, and 16 bases separated the two germline ends. This CDR3 comprises 14 residues. The DNA for the CDR3 is TGTGCCAGCAGATCTCAGGGAGGCGGAACTGAAGCTTTCTTT. Translating it yields CASRSQGGGTEAFF.

V gene TRBV4-3 combines with J gene TRBJ2-1; TRBD2 matches 9 bases. The length of the CDR3 is 15 residues. J lost 9 bases, V lost 0 bases, and 6 bases had no gene match. Germline CDR1 LGHNA, CDR2 YSLEER. The DNA for the CDR3 is TGCGCCAGCAGCCAAGAAATGCGGGGGGGAGGTGAGCAGTTCTTC. Its protein is CASSQEMRGGGEQFF.

The table lists this clone with a few counts. The chain uses TRBV19 and TRBJ1-2; D is unresolved. V shed 4 bases and J shed 2 bases, with 5 bases lying between them. Germline V gene lookup returns CDR1 LNHDA and CDR2 SQIVND (reference sequence). There are 12 residues in the CDR3. In DNA form, the CDR3 reads TGTGCCAGTAGTAGGCAGAACTATGGCTACACCTTC. Translation gives CASSRQNYGYTF.

V usage is TRBV19 and J usage is TRBJ1-1; D perhaps matches TRBD1 (6 bases). This CDR3 contains 15 residues. The ends were cut back, 3 bases at V and 10 bases at J, with 21 bases in the middle. CDR1 is LNHDA and CDR2 is SQIVND in the germline V gene (reference sequence). DNA for the CDR3: TGTGCCAGTAGTATTCAAACGTCGGGGGGCGGGGGAGCTTTCTTT. Its protein product is CASSIQTSGGGGAFF.

This sequence joins TRBV7-2 and TRBJ2-4; D possibly corresponds to TRBD2 (5 bases). CDR1 is SGHTA, CDR2 FQGNSA, per germline. V lost 4 bases, J lost 6 bases, and 16 bases lay in between. The CDR3 runs to 15 residues. CDR3 amino acids: CASSSPVGSANIQYF. The CDR3 DNA sequence: TGTGCCAGCAGCTCACCAGTAGGGAGTGCAAACATTCAGTACTTC.

This chain joins TRBV2 and TRBJ2-7, with 7 bases fitting TRBD1. Germline values: CDR1 SNHLY, CDR2 FYNNEI. This CDR3 is 15 amino acids long. J gave up 2 bases and V 5 bases, and 9 bases lay outside the gene matches. CDR3 region: CASSFSDRATYEQYF. In DNA form, the CDR3 reads TGTGCCAGCAGTTTTTCAGACAGGGCGACCTACGAGCAGTACTTC.

The gene calls are TRBV7-2 and TRBJ2-7; 8 nucleotides agree with TRBD2. With 4 bases clipped from V and 2 bases from J, the junction kept 4 bases outside the gene matches. The CDR3 contains 14 residues. In germline, CDR1 is SGHTA, CDR2 FQGNSA. CDR3 DNA sequence: TGTGCCAGCAGCTCCACTAGCGGACCCTACGAGCAGTACTTC. It yields the protein CASSSTSGPYEQYF.

The V call is TRBV13, the J call TRBJ2-2; 11 bases fit TRBD2. The germline V gene encodes CDR1 PRHDT and CDR2 FYEKMQ (reference sequence). The CDR3 covers 16 residues. The J segment lost 8 bases and the V segment lost 0 bases, leaving 5 bases of the junction unmatched. Here the CDR3 reads CASSLGPSGRSGELFF. In DNA, the CDR3 is TGTGCCAGCAGCTTAGGCCCTAGCGGGAGGTCGGGGGAGCTGTTTTTT.

The chain is built from TRBV7-2 and TRBJ1-4, with D possibly matching TRBD1 (5 bases). Germline V gene lookup returns CDR1 SGHTA and CDR2 FQGNSA. This CDR3 has 14 residues. Trimming took 3 bases from V and 8 from J, leaving 13 bases between them. This CDR3 is CASSFWGVGEKLFF. The CDR3 DNA sequence: TGTGCCAGCAGCTTTTGGGGGGTTGGGGAAAAACTGTTTTTT. Drawing the rest from reference TRBV7-2 and TRBJ1-4, the complete variable domain is GAGVSQSPSNKVTEKGKDVELRCDPISGHTALYWYRQSLGQGLEFLIYFQGNSAPDKSGLPSDRFSAERTGGSVSTLTIQRTQQEDSAVYLCASSFWGVGEKLFFGSGTQLSVL.

The rearrangement uses TRBV5-1 and TRBJ2-7; 10 bases are shared with TRBD1. CDR3 length: 17 amino acids. After removal of 0 bases from V and 0 bases from J, the junction contained 6 bases not matched to a gene. Germline V gives CDR1 SGHRS, CDR2 YFSETQ. CDR3 sequence: CASSLGRTGGSSYEQYF. The CDR3 nucleotides are TGCGCCAGCAGCTTGGGAAGGACAGGGGGGAGCTCCTACGAGCAGTACTTC.

This sequence joins TRBV18 and TRBJ2-3; a weak D match, TRBD1 (5 bases). The V end lost 4 bases, the J end lost 4 bases, and 9 bases lay between the germline ends. The CDR3 runs 13 residues. CDR1 and CDR2 from the germline V gene are KGHSH and LQKENI. The CDR3 spells CASSLRAADTQYF. The CDR3 coding sequence is TGTGCCAGCTCACTCAGGGCCGCAGATACGCAGTATTTT.

This clone occurred a few times. This chain uses TRBV5-1 with TRBJ2-5; 14 bases fit TRBD2. Unmatched junction bases numbered 4, after V lost 4 bases and J lost 5 bases. The V gene's germline CDR1 is SGHRS and CDR2 YFSETQ. The CDR3 has 15 amino acids. CDR3 loop: CASSLRTSGGETQYF. The CDR3 nucleotides read TGCGCCAGCAGCCTCCGGACTAGCGGGGGGGAGACCCAGTACTTC. The full variable domain, in which reference TRBV5-1 and TRBJ2-5 provide the parts outside the CDR3, is KAGVTQTPRYLIKTRGQQVTLSCSPISGHRSVSWYQQTPGQGLQFLFEYFSETQRNKGNFPGRFSGRQFSNSRSEMNVSTLELGDSALYLCASSLRTSGGETQYFGPGTRLLVL.

V gene TRBV6-1 combines with J gene TRBJ2-7; 10 bases fit TRBD1. Germline values: CDR1 MNHNS, CDR2 SASEGT. J was trimmed by 6 bases and V by 5 bases; bases with no gene match: 7. This CDR3 comprises 14 residues. CDR3 in amino acids: CASSTGTGDREQYF. CDR3 nucleotides: TGTGCCAGCAGTACCGGGACAGGGGATCGCGAGCAGTACTTC.

This chain joins TRBV6-6 and TRBJ1-5, with D uncertain. Germline lookup yields CDR1 MNHNY and CDR2 SVGAGI (reference sequence). Trimming shortened V by 6 bases and J by 3 bases, and 6 bases separated the two germline ends. This CDR3 contains 12 residues. CDR3 residues: CASSPINQPQHF. The CDR3, as DNA: TGTGCCAGCAGCCCTATCAATCAGCCCCAGCATTTT.

The chain is built from TRBV2 and TRBJ1-5; D ambiguous. V lost 1 base and J 7 bases, leaving 8 bases between the germline ends. The CDR3 runs 13 residues. Germline V gene lookup returns CDR1 SNHLY and CDR2 FYNNEI. The CDR3 sequence is CASSEEQIQPQHF. CDR3 bases: TGTGCCAGCAGTGAAGAACAGATACAGCCCCAGCATTTT.

This chain links TRBV5-4 with TRBJ2-3; D is uncertain. V lost 3 bases, J lost 5 bases, and 7 bases lay in between. Germline loops: CDR1 SGHNT, CDR2 YYREEE (reference sequence). The CDR3 runs 12 residues. The CDR3 loop reads CASSYPGDTQYF. The DNA for the CDR3 is TGTGCCAGCAGCTACCCAGGAGATACGCAGTATTTT.

The chain links TRBV7-2 to TRBJ2-1, with 9 bases that match TRBD2. The V gene's germline CDR1 is SGHTA and CDR2 FQGNSA. V lost 5 bases, J lost 10 bases, and 12 bases stayed unmatched. The CDR3 covers 15 residues. CDR3 coding DNA: TGTGCCAGCAGCCCTTTAGCGGGGGCCCTGAGAGAGCAGTTCTTC. This sequence encodes CASSPLAGALREQFF. Variable domain in full (rest from reference TRBV7-2 and TRBJ2-1): GAGVSQSPSNKVTEKGKDVELRCDPISGHTALYWYRQSLGQGLEFLIYFQGNSAPDKSGLPSDRFSAERTGGSVSTLTIQRTQQEDSAVYLCASSPLAGALREQFFGPGTRLTVL.

This chain links TRBV5-1 with TRBJ2-2; possibly TRBD1 for D (5 bases). Looked up from germline, CDR1 is SGHRS and CDR2 is YFSETQ. Trimming shortened V by 4 bases and J by 0 bases, and 13 bases separated the two germline ends. The length of the CDR3 is 16 residues. In DNA form, the CDR3 reads TGCGCCAGCAGCCGATTACAGGATTCGAACACCGGGGAGCTGTTTTTT. As protein: CASSRLQDSNTGELFF.

This chain connects TRBV6-1 to TRBJ1-1; no clear D gene. Trimming left V 11 bases short and J 1 base short, with 14 bases between. From germline, CDR1 is MNHNS and CDR2 SASEGT. This CDR3 comprises 13 residues. CDR3 protein: CAYAAGQNTEAFF. The CDR3, as DNA: TGTGCCTACGCTGCTGGCCAGAACACTGAAGCTTTCTTT.

The rearrangement links TRBV7-2 to TRBJ2-2; D is ambiguous. This CDR3 has 13 amino acids. Deletions cut 2 bases from V and 12 bases from J, with 13 bases between. Germline CDR1 SGHTA, CDR2 FQGNSA. The CDR3: CASSLIEAAQLFF. The CDR3 bases are TGTGCCAGCAGCTTAATTGAGGCGGCGCAGCTGTTTTTT.

This clone was counted a few times. V is TRBV7-3 and J is TRBJ1-6; D uncertain. The germline V gene has CDR1 SGHTA and CDR2 FQGTGA. Trimming cost V 3 bases and J 7 bases, with 10 bases left between them. This CDR3 has 14 residues. For the CDR3, the DNA is TGTGCCAGCAGCTTGGGAGGGAGGAATTCACCCCTCCACTTT. It yields the protein CASSLGGRNSPLHF. The whole variable domain, filled in from reference TRBV7-3 and TRBJ1-6, reads GAGVSQTPSNKVTEKGKYVELRCDPISGHTALYWYRQSLGQGPEFLIYFQGTGAADDSGLPNDRFFAVRPEGSVSTLKIQRTERGDSAVYLCASSLGGRNSPLHFGNGTRLTVT.

The chain uses TRBV7-6 and TRBJ2-3, with D perhaps matching TRBD2 (5 bases). The CDR3 has 15 residues. Trimming took off 1 base at V and 1 base at J, with 9 bases between the two ends. CDR1 and CDR2 from the germline V gene are SGHVS and FNYEAQ. The CDR3 DNA reads as TGTGCCAGCAGCTTAGGTAGGCGGGGCACAGATACGCAGTATTTT. Encoded protein: CASSLGRRGTDTQYF.

This clone was recorded once. The chain joins TRBV6-5 to TRBJ1-5, with 8 nucleotides matching TRBD1. Germline V CDR1 and CDR2: MNHEY, SVGAGI. With 6 bases clipped from V and 6 bases from J, the junction kept 4 bases outside the gene matches. CDR3 length equals 13 residues. CDR3 in DNA: TGTGCCAGCAGGACAGGGGTTAGTCAGCCCCAGCATTTT. It translates to CASRTGVSQPQHF.

V gene TRBV28 combines with J gene TRBJ2-7; maybe TRBD1 (7 bases). The CDR3 runs 16 residues. The germline V and J ends were trimmed by 3 bases and 2 bases, with 17 bases remaining between them. Germline V gene lookup returns CDR1 MDHEN and CDR2 SYDVKM. CDR3 nucleotide sequence: TGTGCCAGCAGTTTCCCTGGACTACAGGGGACCTACGAGCAGTACTTC. Translating gives CASSFPGLQGTYEQYF.